This paragraph reports one T cell receptor beta chain. TCR beta chains were sequenced at survey level with immunoSEQ. Data came from immunoSEQ multiplex PCR; TCRdb stores just in-frame clones and leaves some out. The table records under 65,000 clones, 85% to 95% of them present only once. The CDR3 runs to 11 residues. Trimming cost V 6 bases and J 8 bases; bases outside gene matches: 3. Germline lookup yields CDR1 SGHTA and CDR2 FQGNSA. This clonotype was sampled from a man aged 35 to 55 with rheumatoid arthritis. The chain links TRBV7-2 to TRBJ1-2, with TRBD1 identical over 7 bases. The sample was PBMCs. The CDR3 DNA sequence: TGTGCCAGCAGTCAGACAGGGGGCTACACCTTC. As protein: CASSQTGGYTF.